Shown below are 10 T cell receptor beta chains from a single sample sequenced in a study of T cells expressing NK-cell markers (dated by TCRdb to 2020 to 2021). Preparation of the library involved 5' RACE. TCRdb names Illumina HiSeq 2000 as the instrument used. TCRdb reprocessed the public reads and reports one entry per CDR3 protein sequence, without DNA. The table for this sample records about 460,000 distinct CDR3 sequences. The ten largest clones take up 1.4% of the sample. The sample was blood T cells: a sorted CD56 or NKG2C T cell subset, CD4+ or CD8+ T cells, or bulk PBMC T cells (not recorded which). The receptors were gathered from a woman in her 50s in good health. Donor details come from another sample of the same person, matched by shared clones.

Here the CDR3 reads CASSSLAGSAGELFF. The V gene is TRBV5-1, the J gene TRBJ2-2; the TCRdb call, TRBD2, lacks DNA for checking. CDR3 length: 15 amino acids. CDR1 and CDR2 from the germline V gene are SGHRS and YFSETQ.

This chain links TRBV4-2 with TRBJ2-1; there is no DNA to check the TCRdb D call of TRBD2. The germline gives CDR1 LGHNA, CDR2 YNFKEQ. CDR3 length: 15 amino acids. CDR3: CASSQEELGTNEQFF.

V and J are TRBV11-2 and TRBJ2-6; TCRdb outputs TRBD1, but without DNA this stays unchecked. Germline V gene data show CDR1 as SGHAT and CDR2 as FQNNGV. The CDR3 contains 21 residues. The CDR3 reads CASSLEVFADRGPSGANVLTF. The full variable domain, completed using reference TRBV11-2 and TRBJ2-6, is EAGVAQSPRYKIIEKRQSVAFWCNPISGHATLYWYQQILGQGPKLLIQFQNNGVVDDSQLPKDRFSAERLKGVDSTLKIQPAKLEDSAVYLCASSLEVFADRGPSGANVLTFGAGSRLTVL.

The V gene is TRBV12-3 or TRBV12-4, the J gene TRBJ2-1. CDR3 length: 11 residues. The CDR3 is CASSLVDPQFF.

The chain is built from TRBV7-9 and TRBJ2-1; without DNA, the TCRdb call of TRBD2 cannot be checked. The CDR3 runs 16 residues. Germline V gene lookup returns CDR1 SEHNR and CDR2 FQNEAQ (reference sequence). This CDR3 is CASSPTSSGVGNEQFF.

This chain joins TRBV6-1 and TRBJ2-1; TCRdb returns TRBD2, unconfirmable since there is no DNA. The CDR3 has 15 amino acids. Per germline, CDR1 MNHNS and CDR2 SASEGT. This CDR3 is CASSGLAASYNEQFF.

V and J are TRBV3-1 and TRBJ2-1. The germline CDR1 and CDR2 sequences are LGHDT and YNNKEL (reference sequence). This CDR3 contains 15 residues. CDR3 amino acids: CASSQDSLTYNEQFF.

The chain is built from TRBV5-1 and TRBJ2-6. The CDR3 totals 15 residues. The V gene's germline CDR1 is SGHRS and CDR2 YFSETQ. CDR3: CASSLLRSGANVLTF.

The gene calls are TRBV5-1 and TRBJ2-1; the TRBD1 assignment by TCRdb is unverifiable without DNA. Germline-derived CDR1 and CDR2 are SGHRS and YFSETQ. The CDR3 loop spans 14 amino acids. Here the CDR3 reads CASSPATAYNEQFF.

The chain is built from TRBV9 and TRBJ2-1; the TRBD2 assignment by TCRdb is unverifiable without DNA. Germline CDR1 SGDLS, CDR2 YYNGEE. CDR3 length: 16 residues. The CDR3 sequence: CASSVAGAGGLDEQFF.